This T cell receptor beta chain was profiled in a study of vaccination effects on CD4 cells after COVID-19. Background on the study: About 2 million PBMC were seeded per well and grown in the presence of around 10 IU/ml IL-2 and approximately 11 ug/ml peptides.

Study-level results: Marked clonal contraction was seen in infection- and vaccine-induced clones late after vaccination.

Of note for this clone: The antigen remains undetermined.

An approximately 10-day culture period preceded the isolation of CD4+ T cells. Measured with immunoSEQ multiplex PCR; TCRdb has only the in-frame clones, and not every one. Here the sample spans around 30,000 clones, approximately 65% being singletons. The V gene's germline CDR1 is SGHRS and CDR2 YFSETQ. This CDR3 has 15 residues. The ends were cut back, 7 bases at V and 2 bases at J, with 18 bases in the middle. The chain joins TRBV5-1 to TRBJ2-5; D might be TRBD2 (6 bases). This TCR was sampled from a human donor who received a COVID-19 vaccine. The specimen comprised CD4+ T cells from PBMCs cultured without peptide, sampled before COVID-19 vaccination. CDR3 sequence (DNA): TGCGCCAGCGGCCCCGGGGGAGGAAAGCAAGAGACCCAGTACTTC. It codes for CASGPGGGKQETQYF. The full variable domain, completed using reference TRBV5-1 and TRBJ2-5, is KAGVTQTPRYLIKTRGQQVTLSCSPISGHRSVSWYQQTPGQGLQFLFEYFSETQRNKGNFPGRFSGRQFSNSRSEMNVSTLELGDSALYLCASGPGGGKQETQYFGPGTRLLVL.